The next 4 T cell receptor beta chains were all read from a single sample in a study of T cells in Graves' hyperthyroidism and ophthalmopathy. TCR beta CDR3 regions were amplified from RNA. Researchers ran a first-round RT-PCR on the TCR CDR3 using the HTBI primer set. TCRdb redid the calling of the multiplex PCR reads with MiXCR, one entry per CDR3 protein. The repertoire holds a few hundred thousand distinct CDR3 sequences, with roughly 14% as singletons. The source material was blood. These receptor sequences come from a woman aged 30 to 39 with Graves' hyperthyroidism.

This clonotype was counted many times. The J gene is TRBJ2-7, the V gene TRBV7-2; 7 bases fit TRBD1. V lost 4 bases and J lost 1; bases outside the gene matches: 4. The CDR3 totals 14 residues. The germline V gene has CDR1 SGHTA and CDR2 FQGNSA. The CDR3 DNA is TGTGCCAGCAGCTGGGGGACAGTTTCCTACGAGCAGTACTTC. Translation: CASSWGTVSYEQYF.

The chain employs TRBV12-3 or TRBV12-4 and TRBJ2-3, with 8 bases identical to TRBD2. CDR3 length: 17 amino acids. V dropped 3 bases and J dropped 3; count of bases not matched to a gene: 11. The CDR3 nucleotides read TGTGCCAGCAGTTTTTGGAGCGGGAGCTATGTAACAGATACGCAGTATTTT. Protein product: CASSFWSGSYVTDTQYF.

The CDR3 DNA reads TGTGCCAGCAGCCCCCCCCGGGCAGGGGGCACAGATACGCAGTATTTT. This translates into CASSPPRAGGTDTQYF. The V gene is TRBV5-5, the J gene TRBJ2-3, with D possibly TRBD1 on 6 matching bases. With 4 bases removed from V and 1 base from J, the gap between germline ends came to 16 bases. Germline-derived CDR1 and CDR2 are SGHKS and YYEKEE (reference sequence). This CDR3 spans 16 amino acids.

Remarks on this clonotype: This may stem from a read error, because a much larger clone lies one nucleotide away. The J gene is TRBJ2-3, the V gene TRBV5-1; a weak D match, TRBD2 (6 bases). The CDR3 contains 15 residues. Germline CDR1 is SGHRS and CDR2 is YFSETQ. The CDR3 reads CVSSLEGVTTDTQYF. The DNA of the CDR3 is TGCGTCAGCAGCTTGGAGGGAGTGACCACAGATACGCAGTATTTT.